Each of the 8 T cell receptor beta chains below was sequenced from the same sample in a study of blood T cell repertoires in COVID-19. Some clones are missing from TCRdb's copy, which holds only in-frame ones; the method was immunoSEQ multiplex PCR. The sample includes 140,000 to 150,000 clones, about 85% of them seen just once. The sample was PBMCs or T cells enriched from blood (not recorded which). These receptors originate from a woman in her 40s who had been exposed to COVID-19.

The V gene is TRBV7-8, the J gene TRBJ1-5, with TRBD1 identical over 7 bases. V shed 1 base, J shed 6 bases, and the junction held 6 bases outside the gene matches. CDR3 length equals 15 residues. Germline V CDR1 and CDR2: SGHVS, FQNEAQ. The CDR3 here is CASSLERGPSQPQHF. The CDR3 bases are TGTGCCAGCAGCTTAGAAAGGGGGCCAAGTCAGCCCCAGCATTTT. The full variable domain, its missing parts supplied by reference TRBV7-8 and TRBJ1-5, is GAGVSQSPRYKVAKRGQDVALRCDPISGHVSLFWYQQALGQGPEFLTYFQNEAQLDKSGLPSDRFFAERPEGSVSTLKIQRTQQEDSAVYLCASSLERGPSQPQHFGDGTRLSIL.

The DNA for the CDR3 is TGTGCCACCAGTGATTCTGGGGCCTATAGCAATCAGCCCCAGCATTTT. Residues: CATSDSGAYSNQPQHF. The genes are TRBV24-1 and TRBJ1-5, with a possible D match to TRBD1 (5 bases). There are 16 residues in the CDR3. Germline V gene data show CDR1 as KGHDR and CDR2 as SFDVKD. V was pared by 2 bases and J by 0 bases, with 10 bases between.

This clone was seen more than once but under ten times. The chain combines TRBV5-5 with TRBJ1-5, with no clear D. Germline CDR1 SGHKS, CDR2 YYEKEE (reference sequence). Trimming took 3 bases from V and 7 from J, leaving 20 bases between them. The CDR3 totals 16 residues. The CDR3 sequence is CASSWRSPTREQPQHF. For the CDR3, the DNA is TGTGCCAGCAGCTGGAGGTCCCCGACCAGAGAACAGCCCCAGCATTTT. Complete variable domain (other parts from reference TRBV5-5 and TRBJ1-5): DAGVTQSPTHLIKTRGQQVTLRCSPISGHKSVSWYQQVLGQGPQFIFQYYEKEERGRGNFPDRFSARQFPNYSSELNVNALLLGDSALYLCASSWRSPTREQPQHFGDGTRLSIL.

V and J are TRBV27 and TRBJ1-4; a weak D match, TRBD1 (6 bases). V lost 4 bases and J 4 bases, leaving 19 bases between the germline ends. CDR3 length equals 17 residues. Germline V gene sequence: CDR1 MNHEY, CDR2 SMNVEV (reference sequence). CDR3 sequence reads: CASSSPGHPKGNEKLFF. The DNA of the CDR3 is TGTGCCAGCAGTTCGCCGGGACATCCTAAGGGTAATGAAAAACTGTTTTTT.

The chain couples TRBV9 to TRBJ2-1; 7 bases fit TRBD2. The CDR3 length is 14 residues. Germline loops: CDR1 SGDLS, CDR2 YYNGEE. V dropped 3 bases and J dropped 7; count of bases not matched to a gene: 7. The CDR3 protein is CASSARLALNEQFF. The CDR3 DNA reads TGTGCCAGCAGCGCTAGACTAGCTCTGAATGAGCAGTTCTTC.

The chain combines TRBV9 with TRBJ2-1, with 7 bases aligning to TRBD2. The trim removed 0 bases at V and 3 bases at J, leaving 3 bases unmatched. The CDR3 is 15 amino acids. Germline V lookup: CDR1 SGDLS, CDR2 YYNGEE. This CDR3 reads CASSVGGGDYNEQFF. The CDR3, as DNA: TGTGCCAGCAGCGTAGGGGGAGGGGACTACAATGAGCAGTTCTTC. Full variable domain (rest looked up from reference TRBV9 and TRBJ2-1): DSGVTQTPKHLITATGQRVTLRCSPRSGDLSVYWYQQSLDQGLQFLIQYYNGEERAKGNILERFSAQQFPDLHSELNLSSLELGDSALYFCASSVGGGDYNEQFFGPGTRLTVL.

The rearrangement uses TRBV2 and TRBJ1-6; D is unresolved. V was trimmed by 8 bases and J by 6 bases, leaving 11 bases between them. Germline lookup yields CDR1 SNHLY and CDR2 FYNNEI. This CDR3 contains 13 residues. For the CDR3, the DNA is TGTGCCAGCTGGTTCCGGGGTAATTCACCCCTCCACTTT. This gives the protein CASWFRGNSPLHF.

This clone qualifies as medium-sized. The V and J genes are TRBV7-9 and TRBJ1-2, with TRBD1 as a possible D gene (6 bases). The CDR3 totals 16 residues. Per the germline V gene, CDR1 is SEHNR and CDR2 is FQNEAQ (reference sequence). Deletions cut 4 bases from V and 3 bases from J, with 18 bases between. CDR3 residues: CASSSQGNVLDYGYTF. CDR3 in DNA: TGTGCCAGCAGCTCCCAGGGGAACGTGTTAGACTATGGCTACACCTTC.